A single sample gave rise to the 8 T cell receptor beta chains below, sequenced in a study of brain T cells in children with intractable seizures. Sequenced by immunoSEQ multiplex PCR; TCRdb stores in-frame clones only, minus some. The sample lists about 80,000 clones, about 93% occurring once. The sequencing here drew on peripheral blood, taken at surgery. Every receptor here comes from a girl under 10 years old with Rasmussen encephalitis and intractable seizures.

The V and J genes are TRBV2 and TRBJ2-6, with D possibly being TRBD2 (5 bases). Deletions cut 5 bases from V and 2 bases from J, with 10 bases between. In germline, CDR1 is SNHLY, CDR2 FYNNEI. The CDR3 covers 15 residues. The CDR3 DNA reads TGTGCCAGCAGTAAAGAGAGGGCTGGGGCCAACGTCCTGACTTTC. Translation: CASSKERAGANVLTF.

The chain couples TRBV2 to TRBJ2-1, with no clear D. This CDR3 is 14 amino acids long. Germline values: CDR1 SNHLY, CDR2 FYNNEI. Trimming left V 7 bases short and J 2 bases short, with 12 bases between. DNA for the CDR3: TGTGCCAGCAAGGCGGCCGTGGCCTACAATGAGCAGTTCTTC. Amino acids: CASKAAVAYNEQFF.

The chain is built from TRBV4-1 and TRBJ2-4; no clear D gene. The CDR3 is 15 residues long. Deletions cut 1 base from V and 5 bases from J, with 12 bases between. Germline V gene data show CDR1 as MGHRA and CDR2 as YSYEKL. The CDR3 nucleotides read TGCGCCAGCAGCCAAGTCGCCCGGACGGAAAACATTCAGTACTTC. Translating it yields CASSQVARTENIQYF.

The chain combines TRBV12-5 with TRBJ1-1; the D gene is possibly TRBD1 (6 bases). The germline V gene encodes CDR1 LGHNT and CDR2 FRNRAP. With 6 bases removed from V and 4 bases from J, the gap between germline ends came to 12 bases. CDR3 size: 13 residues. This CDR3 reads CASGDTGFTEAFF. As DNA, the CDR3 is TGTGCTAGTGGGGATACAGGGTTCACTGAAGCTTTCTTT.

The V gene is TRBV18, the J gene TRBJ1-3; a possible D gene is TRBD1 (5 bases). V was trimmed by 4 bases and J by 4 bases, leaving 11 bases between them. CDR1 KGHSH and CDR2 LQKENI come from the germline V gene. The CDR3 sequence is 14 residues long. The CDR3 loop is CASSRDSLGNTIYF. For the CDR3, the DNA is TGTGCCAGCTCACGAGACAGCTTAGGAAACACCATATATTTT.

This chain joins TRBV27 and TRBJ1-2; 8 bases align to TRBD1. In germline, CDR1 is MNHEY, CDR2 SMNVEV (reference sequence). Trimming removed 6 bases from V and 2 bases from J; junction bases left unmatched: 5. The CDR3 is made up of 14 amino acids. For the CDR3, the DNA is TGTGCCAGCAGCAACAGGGGGAGGAACTATGGCTACACCTTC. Amino acids: CASSNRGRNYGYTF.

The chain combines TRBV27 with TRBJ1-2, with D unresolved. The CDR3 runs 14 residues. V lost 10 bases, J lost 3 bases, and 18 bases lay in between. CDR1 is MNHEY, CDR2 SMNVEV, per germline (reference sequence). CDR3 sequence reads: CATLPAADDYGYTF. In DNA, the CDR3 is TGTGCCACCTTGCCGGCAGCCGACGACTATGGCTACACCTTC.

The chain recombines TRBV3-1 (or the pseudogene TRBV3-2) with TRBJ2-7; TRBD2 aligns across 11 bases. Per germline, CDR1 LGHDT and CDR2 YNNKEL (reference sequence). The trim removed 1 base at V and 2 bases at J, leaving 4 bases unmatched. The CDR3 contains 16 residues. The CDR3 reads CASSQAPTSGAYEQYF. The CDR3 DNA reads as TGTGCCAGCAGCCAAGCACCGACTAGCGGGGCCTACGAGCAGTACTTC.